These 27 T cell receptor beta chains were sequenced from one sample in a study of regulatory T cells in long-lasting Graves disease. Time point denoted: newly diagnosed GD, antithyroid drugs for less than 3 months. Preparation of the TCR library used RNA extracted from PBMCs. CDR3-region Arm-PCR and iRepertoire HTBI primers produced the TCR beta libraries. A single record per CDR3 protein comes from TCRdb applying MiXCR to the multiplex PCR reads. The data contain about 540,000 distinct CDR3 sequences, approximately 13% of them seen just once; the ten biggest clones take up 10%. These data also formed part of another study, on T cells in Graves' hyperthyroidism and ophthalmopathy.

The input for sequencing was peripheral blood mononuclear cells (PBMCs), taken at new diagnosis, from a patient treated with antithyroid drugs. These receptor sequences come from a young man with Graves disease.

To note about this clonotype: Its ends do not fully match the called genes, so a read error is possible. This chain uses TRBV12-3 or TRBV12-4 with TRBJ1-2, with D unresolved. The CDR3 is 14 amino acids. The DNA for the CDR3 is TGTGCCAGCAGTCCTCTTTTTTCTAACTATGGCTTCACCTTC. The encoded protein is CASSPLFSNYGFTF.

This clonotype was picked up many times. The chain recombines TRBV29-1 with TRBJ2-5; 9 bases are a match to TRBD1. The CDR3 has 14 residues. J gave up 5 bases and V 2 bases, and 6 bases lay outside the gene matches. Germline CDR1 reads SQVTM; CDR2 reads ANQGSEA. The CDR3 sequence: CSVEWDRVRETQYF. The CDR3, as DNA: TGCAGCGTTGAATGGGACAGGGTACGGGAGACCCAGTACTTC.

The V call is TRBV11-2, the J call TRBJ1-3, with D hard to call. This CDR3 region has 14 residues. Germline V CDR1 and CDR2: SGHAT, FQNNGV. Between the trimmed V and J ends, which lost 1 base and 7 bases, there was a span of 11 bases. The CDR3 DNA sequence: TGTGCCAGCAGCTTAGTCCAGAGGAAGAACACCATATATTTT. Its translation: CASSLVQRKNTIYF.

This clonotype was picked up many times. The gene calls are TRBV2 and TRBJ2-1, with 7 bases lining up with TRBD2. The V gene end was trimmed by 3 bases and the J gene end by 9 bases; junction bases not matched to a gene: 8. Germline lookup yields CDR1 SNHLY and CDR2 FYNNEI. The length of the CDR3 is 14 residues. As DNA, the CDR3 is TGTGCCAGCAGTGAGCGGCGGGAGAGCTCTGAGCAGTTCTTC. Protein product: CASSERRESSEQFF.

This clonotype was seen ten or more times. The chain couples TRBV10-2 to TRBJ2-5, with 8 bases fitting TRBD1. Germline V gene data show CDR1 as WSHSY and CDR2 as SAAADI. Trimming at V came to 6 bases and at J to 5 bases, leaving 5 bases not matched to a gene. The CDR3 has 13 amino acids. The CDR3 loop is CASRVTGGETQYF. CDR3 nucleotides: TGCGCCAGCAGGGTAACAGGGGGGGAGACCCAGTACTTC.

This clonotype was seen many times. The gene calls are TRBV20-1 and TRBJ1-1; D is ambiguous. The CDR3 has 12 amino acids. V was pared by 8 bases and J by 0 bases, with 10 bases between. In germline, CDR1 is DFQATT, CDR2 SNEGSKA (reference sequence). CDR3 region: CSSRRMNTEAFF. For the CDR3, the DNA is TGCAGTTCCCGCCGAATGAACACTGAAGCTTTCTTT.

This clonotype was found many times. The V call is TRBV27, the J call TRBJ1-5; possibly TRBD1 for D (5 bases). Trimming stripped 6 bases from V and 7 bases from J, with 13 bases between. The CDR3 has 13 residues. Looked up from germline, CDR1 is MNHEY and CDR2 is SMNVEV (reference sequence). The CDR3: CASSYRFGQPQHF. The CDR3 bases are TGTGCCAGCAGCTACAGGTTCGGACAGCCCCAGCATTTT.

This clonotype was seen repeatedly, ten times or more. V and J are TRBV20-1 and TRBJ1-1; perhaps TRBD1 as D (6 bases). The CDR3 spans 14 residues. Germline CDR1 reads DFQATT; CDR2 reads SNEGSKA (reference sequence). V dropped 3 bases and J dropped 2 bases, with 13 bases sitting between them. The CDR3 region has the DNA TGCAGTGCTAGCCCCCGGACAGAAAACACTGAAGCTTTCTTT. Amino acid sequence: CSASPRTENTEAFF.

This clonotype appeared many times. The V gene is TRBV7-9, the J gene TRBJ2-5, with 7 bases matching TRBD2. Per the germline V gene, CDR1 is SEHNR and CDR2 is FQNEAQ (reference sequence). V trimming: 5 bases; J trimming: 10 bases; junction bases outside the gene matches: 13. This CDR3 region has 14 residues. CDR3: CASSPRPGGVDQYF. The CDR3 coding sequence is TGTGCCAGCAGCCCTCGCCCGGGAGGAGTGGACCAGTACTTC.

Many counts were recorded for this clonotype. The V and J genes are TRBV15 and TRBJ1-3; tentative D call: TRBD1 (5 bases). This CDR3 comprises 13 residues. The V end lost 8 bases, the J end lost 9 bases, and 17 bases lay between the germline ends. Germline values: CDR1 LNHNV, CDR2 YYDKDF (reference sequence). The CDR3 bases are TGTGCCACCTCTTCGGGGGGATTGGGCACCATATATTTT. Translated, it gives CATSSGGLGTIYF.

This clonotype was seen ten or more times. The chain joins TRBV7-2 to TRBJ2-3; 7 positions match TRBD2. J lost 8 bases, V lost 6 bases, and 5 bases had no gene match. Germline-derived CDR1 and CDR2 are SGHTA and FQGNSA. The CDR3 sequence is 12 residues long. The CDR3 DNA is TGTGCCAGCAGATCAGAGCGGGGTACGCAGTATTTT. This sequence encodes CASRSERGTQYF.

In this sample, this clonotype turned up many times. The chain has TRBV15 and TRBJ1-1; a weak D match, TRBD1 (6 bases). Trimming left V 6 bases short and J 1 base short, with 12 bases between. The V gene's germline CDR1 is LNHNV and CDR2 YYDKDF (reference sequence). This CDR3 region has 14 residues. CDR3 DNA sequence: TGTGCCACCAGTAACGGACAGCCGAACACTGAAGCTTTCTTT. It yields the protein CATSNGQPNTEAFF.

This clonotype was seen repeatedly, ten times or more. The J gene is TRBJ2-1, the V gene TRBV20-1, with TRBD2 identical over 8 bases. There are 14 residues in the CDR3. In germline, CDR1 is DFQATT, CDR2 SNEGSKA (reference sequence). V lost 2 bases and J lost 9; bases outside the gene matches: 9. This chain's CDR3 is CSARLGSGTGEQFF. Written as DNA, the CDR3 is TGCAGTGCTAGACTAGGTAGCGGGACGGGTGAGCAGTTCTTC.

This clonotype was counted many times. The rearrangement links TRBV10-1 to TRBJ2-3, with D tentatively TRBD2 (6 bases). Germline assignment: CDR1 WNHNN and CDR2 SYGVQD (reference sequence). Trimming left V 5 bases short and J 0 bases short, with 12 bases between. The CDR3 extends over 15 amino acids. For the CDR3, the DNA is TGCGCCAGCAGTCATAGCGGACATAGCACAGATACGCAGTATTTT. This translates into CASSHSGHSTDTQYF.

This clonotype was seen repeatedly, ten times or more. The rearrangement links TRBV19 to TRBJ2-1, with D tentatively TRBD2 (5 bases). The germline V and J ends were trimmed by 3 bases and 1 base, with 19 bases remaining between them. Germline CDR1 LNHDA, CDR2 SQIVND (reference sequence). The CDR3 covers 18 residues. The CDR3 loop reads CASSIVAGDYESYNEQFF. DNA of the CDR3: TGTGCCAGTAGTATTGTGGCAGGCGACTACGAGTCCTACAATGAGCAGTTCTTC.

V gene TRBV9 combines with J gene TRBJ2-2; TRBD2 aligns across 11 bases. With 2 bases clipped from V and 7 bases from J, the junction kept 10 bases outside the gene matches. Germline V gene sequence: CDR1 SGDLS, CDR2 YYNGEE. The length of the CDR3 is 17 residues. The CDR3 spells CASSVPPGLADGGELFF. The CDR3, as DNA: TGTGCCAGCAGCGTTCCCCCGGGACTAGCGGACGGCGGGGAGCTGTTTTTT.

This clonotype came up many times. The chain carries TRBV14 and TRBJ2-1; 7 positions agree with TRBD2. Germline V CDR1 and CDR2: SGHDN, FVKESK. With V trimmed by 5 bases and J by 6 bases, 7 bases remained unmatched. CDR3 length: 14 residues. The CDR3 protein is CASSKLGEGNEQFF. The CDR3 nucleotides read TGTGCCAGCAGCAAGCTGGGGGAGGGCAATGAGCAGTTCTTC.

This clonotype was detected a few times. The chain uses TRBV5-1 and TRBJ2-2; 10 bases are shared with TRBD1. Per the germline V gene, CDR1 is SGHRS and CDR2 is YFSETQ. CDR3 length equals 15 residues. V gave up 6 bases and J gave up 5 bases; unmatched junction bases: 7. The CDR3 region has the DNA TGCGCCAGCACTAGGGACAGGGGCCGGACCGGGGAGCTGTTTTTT. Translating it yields CASTRDRGRTGELFF.

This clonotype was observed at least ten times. The CDR3 nucleotides are TGTGCCAGCAGCCTCCCCCTGCGGGAGCGAGAGACCCAGTACTTC. Its protein is CASSLPLRERETQYF. The chain has TRBV7-9 and TRBJ2-5; 7 bases fit TRBD2. The CDR3 spans 15 residues. Trimming took 5 bases from V and 4 from J; bases not matched to a gene: 10. Germline V gene lookup returns CDR1 SEHNR and CDR2 FQNEAQ (reference sequence).

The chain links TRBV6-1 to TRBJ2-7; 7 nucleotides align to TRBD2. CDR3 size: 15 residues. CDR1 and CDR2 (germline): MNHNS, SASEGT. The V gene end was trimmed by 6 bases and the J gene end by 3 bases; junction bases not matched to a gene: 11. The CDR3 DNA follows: TGTGCCAGCAGAACTCCCTCCGGCGGGAGCTACGAGCAGTACTTC. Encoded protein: CASRTPSGGSYEQYF.

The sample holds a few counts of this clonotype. DNA of the CDR3: TGTGCCAGCAGCCCCAGACTAGCGGGGGGGACTAGCACAGATACGCAGTATTTT. Protein sequence: CASSPRLAGGTSTDTQYF. The chain links TRBV7-8 to TRBJ2-3; TRBD2 aligns across 14 bases. The CDR3 contains 18 residues. Trimming at V came to 5 bases and at J to 0 bases, leaving 7 bases not matched to a gene. The V gene's germline CDR1 is SGHVS and CDR2 FQNEAQ.

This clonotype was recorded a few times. In DNA form, the CDR3 reads TGTGCCAGCAGTCCCCCGACTAGCGGGAGGGGTGAGACCCAGTACTTC. It encodes CASSPPTSGRGETQYF. The chain carries TRBV27 and TRBJ2-5; 14 bases align to TRBD2. V was clipped by 5 bases and J by 5 bases; unmatched bases: 7. Germline loops: CDR1 MNHEY, CDR2 SMNVEV (reference sequence). This CDR3 contains 16 residues.

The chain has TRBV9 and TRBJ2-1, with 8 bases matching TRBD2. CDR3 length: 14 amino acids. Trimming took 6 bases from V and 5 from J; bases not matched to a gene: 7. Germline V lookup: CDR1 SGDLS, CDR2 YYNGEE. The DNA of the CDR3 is TGTGCCAGCACCGACGGGAGGGTACACAATGAGCAGTTCTTC. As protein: CASTDGRVHNEQFF. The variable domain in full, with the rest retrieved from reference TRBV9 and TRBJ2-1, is DSGVTQTPKHLITATGQRVTLRCSPRSGDLSVYWYQQSLDQGLQFLIQYYNGEERAKGNILERFSAQQFPDLHSELNLSSLELGDSALYFCASTDGRVHNEQFFGPGTRLTVL.

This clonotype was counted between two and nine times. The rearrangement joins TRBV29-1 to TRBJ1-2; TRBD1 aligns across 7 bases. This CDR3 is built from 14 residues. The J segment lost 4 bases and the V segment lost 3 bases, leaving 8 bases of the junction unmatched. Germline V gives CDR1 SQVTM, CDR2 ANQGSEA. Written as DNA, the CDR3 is TGCAGCGTTGAGAGGGGGCGCGGTGCCTATGGCTACACCTTC. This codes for CSVERGRGAYGYTF.

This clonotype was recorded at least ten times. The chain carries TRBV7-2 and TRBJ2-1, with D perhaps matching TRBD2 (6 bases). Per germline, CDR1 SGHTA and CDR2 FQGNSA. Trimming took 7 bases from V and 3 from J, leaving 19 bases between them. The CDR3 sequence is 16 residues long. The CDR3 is CASTYSIPGGYNEQFF. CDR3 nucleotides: TGTGCCAGCACCTATTCGATCCCCGGGGGCTACAATGAGCAGTTCTTC.

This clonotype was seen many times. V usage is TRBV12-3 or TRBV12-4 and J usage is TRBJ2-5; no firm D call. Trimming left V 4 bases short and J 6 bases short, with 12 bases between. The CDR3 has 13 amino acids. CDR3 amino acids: CASSWLNQKTQYF. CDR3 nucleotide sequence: TGTGCCAGCAGTTGGTTAAATCAAAAGACCCAGTACTTC.

The CDR3: CSASRGHSTDTQHF. The CDR3 bases are TGCAGTGCTAGCAGAGGCCACAGCACAGATACGCAGCATTTT. The chain employs TRBV20-1 and TRBJ2-3; D is ambiguous. Matching the DNA end better, TRBJ1-5 makes the J call doubtful. The CDR3 has 14 amino acids. Per germline, CDR1 DFQATT and CDR2 SNEGSKA (reference sequence).